The sequence of this T cell receptor (beta chain) was determined in a study of OX40 agonist ivuxolimab in advanced cancers. Here immunoSEQ multiplex PCR was the method, and the copy in TCRdb shows in-frame clones only, minus some. This sample carries 41,000 or so clones, around four fifths of them seen once, and the ten largest clones take less than 3%. V lost 7 bases and J lost 13, with 14 bases in between. In germline, CDR1 is SEHNR, CDR2 FQNEAQ (reference sequence). This CDR3 has 11 amino acids. The gene calls are TRBV7-9 and TRBJ2-1; D possibly corresponds to TRBD2 (6 bases). The TCR was taken from an adult with an advanced solid tumor such as melanoma, head and neck, liver or kidney cancer. This material consisted of CD4+ or CD8+ T cells sorted from blood, taken in a trial of the OX40 agonist ivuxolimab. The CDR3: CASTTEGLQFF. The CDR3 DNA sequence: TGTGCCAGCACCACCGAGGGACTTCAGTTCTTC.